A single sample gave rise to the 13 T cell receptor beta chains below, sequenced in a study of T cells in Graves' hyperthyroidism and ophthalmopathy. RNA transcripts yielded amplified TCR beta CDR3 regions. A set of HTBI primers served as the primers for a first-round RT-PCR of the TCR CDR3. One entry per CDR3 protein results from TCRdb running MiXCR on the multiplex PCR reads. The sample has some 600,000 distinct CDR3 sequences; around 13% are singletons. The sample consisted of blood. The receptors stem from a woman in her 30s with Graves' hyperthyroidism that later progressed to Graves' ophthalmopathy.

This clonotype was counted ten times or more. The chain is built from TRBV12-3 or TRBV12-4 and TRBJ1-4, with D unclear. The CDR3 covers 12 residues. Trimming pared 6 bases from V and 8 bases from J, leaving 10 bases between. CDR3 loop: CASSRWGEKLFF. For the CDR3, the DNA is TGTGCCAGCAGCCGCTGGGGAGAAAAACTGTTTTTT.

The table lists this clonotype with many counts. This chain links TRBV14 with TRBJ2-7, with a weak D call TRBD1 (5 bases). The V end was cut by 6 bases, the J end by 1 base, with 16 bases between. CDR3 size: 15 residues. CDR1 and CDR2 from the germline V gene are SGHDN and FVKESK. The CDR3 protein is CASRPGTPGSYEQYF. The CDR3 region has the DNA TGTGCCAGCAGGCCGGGCACTCCAGGGTCCTACGAGCAGTACTTC.

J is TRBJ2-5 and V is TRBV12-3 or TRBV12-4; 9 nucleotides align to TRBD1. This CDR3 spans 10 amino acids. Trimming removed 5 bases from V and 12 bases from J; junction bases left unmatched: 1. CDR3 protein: CASSGTGKYF. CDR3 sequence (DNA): TGTGCCAGCAGTGGGACAGGGAAGTACTTC.

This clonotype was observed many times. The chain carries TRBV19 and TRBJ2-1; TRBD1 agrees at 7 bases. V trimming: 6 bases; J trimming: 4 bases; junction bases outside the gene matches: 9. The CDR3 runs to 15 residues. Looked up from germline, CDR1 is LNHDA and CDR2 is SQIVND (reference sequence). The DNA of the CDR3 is TGTGCCAGTAGAGTAACAGGGACAGCATACAATGAGCAGTTCTTC. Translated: CASRVTGTAYNEQFF.

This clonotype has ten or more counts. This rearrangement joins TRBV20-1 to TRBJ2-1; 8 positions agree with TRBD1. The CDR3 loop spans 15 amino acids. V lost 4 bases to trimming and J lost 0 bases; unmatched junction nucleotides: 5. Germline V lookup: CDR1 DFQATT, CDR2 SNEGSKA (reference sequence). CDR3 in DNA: TGCAGTGCTACAAGGACAGGGAGCTCCTACAATGAGCAGTTCTTC. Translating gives CSATRTGSSYNEQFF.

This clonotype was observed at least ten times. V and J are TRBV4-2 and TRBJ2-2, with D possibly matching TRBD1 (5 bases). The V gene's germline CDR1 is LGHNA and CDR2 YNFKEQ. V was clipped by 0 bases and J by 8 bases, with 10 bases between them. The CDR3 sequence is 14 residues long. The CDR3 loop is CASSQEAGPGELFF. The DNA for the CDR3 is TGTGCCAGCAGCCAAGAAGCAGGGCCGGGGGAGCTGTTTTTT.

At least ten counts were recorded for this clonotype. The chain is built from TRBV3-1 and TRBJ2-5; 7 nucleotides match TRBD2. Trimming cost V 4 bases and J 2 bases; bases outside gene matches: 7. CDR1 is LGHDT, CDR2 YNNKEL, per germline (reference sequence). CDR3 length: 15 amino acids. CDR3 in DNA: TGTGCCAGCAGCCGGCGGGCGGGAGTTCAAGAGACCCAGTACTTC. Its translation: CASSRRAGVQETQYF.

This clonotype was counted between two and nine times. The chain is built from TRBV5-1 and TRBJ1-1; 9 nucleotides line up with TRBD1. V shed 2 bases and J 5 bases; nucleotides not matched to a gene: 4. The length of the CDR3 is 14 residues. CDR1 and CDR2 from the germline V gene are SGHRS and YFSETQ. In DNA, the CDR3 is TGCGCCAGCAGCTTCGGACAGGGGAGGACTGAAGCTTTCTTT. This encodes CASSFGQGRTEAFF. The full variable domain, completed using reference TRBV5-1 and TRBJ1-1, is KAGVTQTPRYLIKTRGQQVTLSCSPISGHRSVSWYQQTPGQGLQFLFEYFSETQRNKGNFPGRFSGRQFSNSRSEMNVSTLELGDSALYLCASSFGQGRTEAFFGQGTRLTVV.

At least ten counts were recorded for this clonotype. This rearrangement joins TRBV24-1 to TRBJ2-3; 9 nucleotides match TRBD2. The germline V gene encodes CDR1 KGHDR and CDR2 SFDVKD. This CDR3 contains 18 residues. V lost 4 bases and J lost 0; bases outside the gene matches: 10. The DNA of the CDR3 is TGTGCCACCAGTGACTCCGTCCGACTAGCGGATAGCACAGATACGCAGTATTTT. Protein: CATSDSVRLADSTDTQYF.

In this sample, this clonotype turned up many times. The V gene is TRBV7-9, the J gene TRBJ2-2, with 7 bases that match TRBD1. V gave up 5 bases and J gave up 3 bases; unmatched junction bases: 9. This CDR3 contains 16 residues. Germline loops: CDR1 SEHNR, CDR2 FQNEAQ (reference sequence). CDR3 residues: CASSTQWDSYTGELFF. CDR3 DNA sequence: TGTGCCAGCAGCACCCAGTGGGACAGCTACACCGGGGAGCTGTTTTTT.

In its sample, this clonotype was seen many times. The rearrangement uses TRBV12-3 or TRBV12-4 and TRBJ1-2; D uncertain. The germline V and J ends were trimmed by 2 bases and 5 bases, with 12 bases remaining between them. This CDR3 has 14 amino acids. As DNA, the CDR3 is TGTGCCAGCAGTTTATGGGCCGAGGAGTATGGCTACACCTTC. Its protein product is CASSLWAEEYGYTF.

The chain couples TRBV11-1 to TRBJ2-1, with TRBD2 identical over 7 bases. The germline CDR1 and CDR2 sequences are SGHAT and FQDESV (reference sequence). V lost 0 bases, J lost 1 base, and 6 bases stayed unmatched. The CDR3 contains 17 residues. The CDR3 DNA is TGTGCCAGCAGCTTAGCGGGCGGGAGCCCGTCCTACAATGAGCAGTTCTTC. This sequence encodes CASSLAGGSPSYNEQFF.

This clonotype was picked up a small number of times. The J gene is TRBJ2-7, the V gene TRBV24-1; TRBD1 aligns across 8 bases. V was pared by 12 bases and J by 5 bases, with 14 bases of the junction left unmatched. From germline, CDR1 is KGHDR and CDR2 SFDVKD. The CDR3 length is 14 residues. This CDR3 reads CAAYYPQGANEQYF. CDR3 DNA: TGTGCCGCCTACTACCCCCAGGGGGCCAACGAGCAGTACTTC.